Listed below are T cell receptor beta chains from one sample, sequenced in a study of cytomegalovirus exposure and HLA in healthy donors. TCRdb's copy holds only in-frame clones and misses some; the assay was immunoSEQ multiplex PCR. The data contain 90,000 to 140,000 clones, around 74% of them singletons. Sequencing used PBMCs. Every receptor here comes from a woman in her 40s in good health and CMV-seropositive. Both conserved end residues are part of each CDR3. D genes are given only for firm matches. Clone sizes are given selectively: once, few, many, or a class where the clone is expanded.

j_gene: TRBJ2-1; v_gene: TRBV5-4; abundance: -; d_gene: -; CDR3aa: CASSFSWSNEQFF; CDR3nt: TGTGCCAGCAGCTTTAGTTGGAGCAATGAGCAGTTCTTC
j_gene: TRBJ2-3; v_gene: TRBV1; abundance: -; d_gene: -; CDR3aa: CTSSQDSGREKDTQYF; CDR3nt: TGCACCAGCAGCCAAGATAGCGGGAGGGAGAAAGATACGCAGTATTTT
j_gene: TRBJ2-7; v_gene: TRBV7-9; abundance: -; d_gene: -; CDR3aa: CASSLRGGADEQYF; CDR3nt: TGTGCCAGCAGCTTACGGGGTGGTGCGGACGAGCAGTACTTC
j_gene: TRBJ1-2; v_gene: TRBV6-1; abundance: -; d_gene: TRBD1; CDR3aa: CASGETGRYYGYTF; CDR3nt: TGTGCCAGCGGTGAGACAGGGAGGTACTATGGCTACACCTTC
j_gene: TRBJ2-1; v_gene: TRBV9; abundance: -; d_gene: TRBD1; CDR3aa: CASSVGGQGTNNEQFF; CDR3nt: TGTGCCAGCAGCGTAGGGGGACAGGGGACGAACAATGAGCAGTTCTTC
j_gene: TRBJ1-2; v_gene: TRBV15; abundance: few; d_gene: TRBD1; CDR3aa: CATSRDRDRVGYGYTF; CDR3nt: TGTGCCACCAGCAGAGATCGAGACAGGGTAGGGTATGGCTACACCTTC
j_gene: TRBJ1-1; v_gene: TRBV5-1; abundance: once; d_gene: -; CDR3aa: CASSSQATISRHILYEAFF; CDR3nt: TGCGCCAGCAGCTCACAAGCCACCATTTCCCGACACATCCTTTATGAAGCTTTCTTT
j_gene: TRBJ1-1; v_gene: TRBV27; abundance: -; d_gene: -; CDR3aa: CASSLDRGKVAFF; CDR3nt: TGTGCCAGCAGTTTGGATAGGGGCAAGGTAGCTTTCTTT
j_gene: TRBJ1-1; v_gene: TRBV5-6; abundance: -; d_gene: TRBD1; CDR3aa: CASSDGTGLYTEAFF; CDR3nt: TGTGCCAGCAGCGACGGGACAGGGCTATACACTGAAGCTTTCTTT
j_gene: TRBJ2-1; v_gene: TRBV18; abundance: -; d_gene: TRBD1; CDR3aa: CASSPPNRGAYNEQFF; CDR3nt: TGTGCCAGCTCACCACCCAACAGGGGAGCCTACAATGAGCAGTTCTTC
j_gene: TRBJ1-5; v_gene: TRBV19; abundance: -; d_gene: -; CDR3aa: CASSMGGPYSNQPQHF; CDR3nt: TGTGCCAGTAGTATGGGGGGACCTTATAGCAATCAGCCCCAGCATTTT
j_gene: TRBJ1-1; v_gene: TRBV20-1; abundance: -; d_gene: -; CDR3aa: CSAKGRTEAFF; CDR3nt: TGCAGTGCTAAAGGGAGGACTGAAGCTTTCTTT
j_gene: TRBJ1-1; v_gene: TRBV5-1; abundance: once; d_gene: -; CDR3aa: CASSFDRDSENTEAFF; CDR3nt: TGCGCCAGCAGCTTTGACCGGGACTCAGAGAACACTGAAGCTTTCTTT
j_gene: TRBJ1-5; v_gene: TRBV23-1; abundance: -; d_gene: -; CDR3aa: CASSGETPVSNQPQHF; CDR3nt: TGCGCCAGCAGCGGGGAAACCCCGGTAAGCAATCAGCCCCAGCATTTT
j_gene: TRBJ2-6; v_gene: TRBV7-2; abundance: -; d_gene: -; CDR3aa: CASSLQFSGANVLTF; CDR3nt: TGTGCCAGCAGCTTACAATTCTCTGGGGCCAACGTCCTGACTTTC